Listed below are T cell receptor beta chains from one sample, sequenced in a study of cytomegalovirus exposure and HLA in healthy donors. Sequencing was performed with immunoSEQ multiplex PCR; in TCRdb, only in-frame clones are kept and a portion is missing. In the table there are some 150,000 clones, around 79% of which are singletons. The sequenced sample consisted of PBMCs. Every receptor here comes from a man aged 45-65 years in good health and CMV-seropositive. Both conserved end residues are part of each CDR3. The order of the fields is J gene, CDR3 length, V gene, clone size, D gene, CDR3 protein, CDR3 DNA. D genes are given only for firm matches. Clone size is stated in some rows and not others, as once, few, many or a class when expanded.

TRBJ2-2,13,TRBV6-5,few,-,CASSRSGSGELFF,TGTGCCAGCAGTCGGTCCGGGTCCGGGGAGCTGTTTTTT
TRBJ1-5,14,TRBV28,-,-,CASSGGGGSQPQHF,TGTGCCAGCAGTGGGGGGGGCGGCAGTCAGCCCCAGCATTTT
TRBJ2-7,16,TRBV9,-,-,CASSVGIFGTFYEQYF,TGTGCCAGCAGCGTAGGTATTTTTGGGACTTTCTACGAGCAGTACTTC
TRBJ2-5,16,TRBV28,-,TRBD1,CASSILQGARQETQYF,TGTGCCAGCAGCATCCTACAGGGGGCGAGGCAAGAGACCCAGTACTTC
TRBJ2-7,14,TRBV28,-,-,CASSLRQGTYEQYF,TGTGCCAGCAGTTTAAGGCAGGGGACATACGAGCAGTACTTC
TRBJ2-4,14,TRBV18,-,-,CASSPPSSENIQYF,TGTGCCAGCTCACCACCGTCCTCCGAAAACATTCAGTACTTC
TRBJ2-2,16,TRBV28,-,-,CASSPTGITNTGELFF,TGTGCCAGCAGTCCAACAGGGATAACGAACACCGGGGAGCTGTTTTTT
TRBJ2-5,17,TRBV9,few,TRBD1,CASSVGPGQQYQETQYF,TGTGCCAGCAGCGTAGGCCCGGGACAGCAGTACCAAGAGACCCAGTACTTC
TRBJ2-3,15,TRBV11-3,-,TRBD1,CASSFSGQGTDTQYF,TGTGCCAGCAGCTTCTCGGGACAGGGGACAGATACGCAGTATTTT
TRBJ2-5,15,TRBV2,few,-,CASSEGLARQETQYF,TGTGCCAGCAGTGAAGGGCTAGCGCGGCAAGAGACCCAGTACTTC
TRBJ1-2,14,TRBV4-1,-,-,CASSHLIANYGYTF,TGCGCCAGCAGCCATTTAATAGCTAACTATGGCTACACCTTC
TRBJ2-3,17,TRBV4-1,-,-,CASSQVGGGEITDTQYF,TGCGCCAGCAGCCAAGTTGGCGGAGGAGAGATAACAGATACGCAGTATTTT
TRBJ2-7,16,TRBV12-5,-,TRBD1,CASGLDGQGYPYEQYF,TGTGCTAGTGGTTTAGACGGACAGGGGTACCCCTACGAGCAGTACTTC
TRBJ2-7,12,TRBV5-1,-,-,CASRAGLHEQYF,TGCGCCAGCAGGGCAGGACTCCACGAGCAGTACTTC
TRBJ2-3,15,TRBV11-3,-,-,CASSPGWLDTDTQYF,TGTGCCAGCAGCCCCGGGTGGCTGGACACAGATACGCAGTATTTT
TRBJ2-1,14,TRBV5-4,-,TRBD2,CASSPQGLVVGQFF,TGTGCCAGCAGCCCTCAAGGACTAGTAGTCGGGCAGTTCTTC
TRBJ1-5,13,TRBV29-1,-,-,CSVLGDSNQPQHF,TGCAGCGTTCTAGGGGATAGCAATCAGCCCCAGCATTTT
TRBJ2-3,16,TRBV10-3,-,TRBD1,CAISESERGLGGTQYF,TGTGCCATCAGTGAGTCAGAAAGGGGGCTGGGTGGTACGCAGTATTTT
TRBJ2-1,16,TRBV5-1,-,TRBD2,CASSYSTSGDSNEQFF,TGCGCCAGCAGCTACAGTACTAGCGGGGATTCGAATGAGCAGTTCTTC
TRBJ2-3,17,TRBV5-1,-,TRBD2,CASSSGTSGTFTDTQYF,TGCGCCAGCAGCTCCGGGACTAGCGGGACTTTCACAGATACGCAGTATTTT
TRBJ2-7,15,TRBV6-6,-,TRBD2,CASSYMREGPYEQYF,TGTGCCAGCAGTTACATGAGGGAGGGACCCTACGAGCAGTACTTC
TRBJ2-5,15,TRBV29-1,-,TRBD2,CSVPGTSGLQETQYF,TGCAGCGTTCCCGGGACTAGCGGCCTTCAAGAGACCCAGTACTTC
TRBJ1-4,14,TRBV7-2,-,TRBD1,CASSAGTGREKLFF,TGTGCCAGCAGTGCCGGGACAGGGAGAGAAAAACTGTTTTTT
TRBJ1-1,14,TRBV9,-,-,CASSVAPWNTEAFF,TGTGCCAGCAGCGTAGCCCCATGGAACACTGAAGCTTTCTTT
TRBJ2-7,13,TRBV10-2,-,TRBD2,CASSAGGIYEQYF,TGCGCCAGCAGTGCGGGGGGGATCTACGAGCAGTACTTC
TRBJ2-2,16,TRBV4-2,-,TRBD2,CASSRLAGGPSGELFF,TGTGCCAGCAGCCGACTAGCGGGAGGGCCTTCGGGGGAGCTGTTTTTT
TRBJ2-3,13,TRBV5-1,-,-,CASSLGLRDTQYF,TGCGCCAGCAGCTTGGGACTACGAGATACGCAGTATTTT
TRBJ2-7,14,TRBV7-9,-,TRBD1,CASSTRQGPYEQYF,TGTGCCAGCAGCACCCGACAGGGACCCTACGAGCAGTACTTC
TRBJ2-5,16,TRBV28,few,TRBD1,CASRDRLRGRSETQYF,TGTGCCAGCAGAGACCGCCTCAGGGGGCGGTCAGAGACCCAGTACTTC
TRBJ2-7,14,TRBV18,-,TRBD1,CASSPGTGGHEQYF,TGTGCCAGCTCACCAGGGACAGGGGGCCACGAGCAGTACTTC
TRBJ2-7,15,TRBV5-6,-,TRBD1,CASSWGQQKPYEQYF,TGTGCCAGCAGCTGGGGACAGCAAAAACCCTACGAGCAGTACTTC
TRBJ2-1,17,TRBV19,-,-,CASSIGAAPSSYNEQFF,TGTGCCAGTAGTATAGGGGCAGCCCCGAGCTCCTACAATGAGCAGTTCTTC
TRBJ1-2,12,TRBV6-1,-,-,CASSEPNYGYTF,TGTGCCAGCAGTGAACCAAACTATGGCTACACCTTC
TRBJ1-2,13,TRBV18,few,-,CASSPDTYYGYTF,TGTGCCAGCTCTCCCGACACCTACTATGGCTACACCTTC
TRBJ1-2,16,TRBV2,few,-,CASSERGSGMGYGYTF,TGTGCCAGCAGTGAAAGGGGGTCAGGGATGGGCTATGGCTACACCTTC
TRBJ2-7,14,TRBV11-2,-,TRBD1,CASSPRTGAYEQYF,TGTGCCAGCAGCCCCCGGACAGGGGCCTACGAGCAGTACTTC
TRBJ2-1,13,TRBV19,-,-,CASSMVLISEQFF,TGTGCCAGTAGTATGGTCCTCATTAGTGAGCAGTTCTTC
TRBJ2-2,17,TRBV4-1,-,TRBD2,CASSQEGWGGRTGELFF,TGCGCCAGCAGCCAAGAAGGTTGGGGCGGGAGAACCGGGGAGCTGTTTTTT
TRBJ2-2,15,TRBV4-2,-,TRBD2,CASNGLAGDTGELFF,TGTGCCAGCAACGGACTAGCGGGAGACACCGGGGAGCTGTTTTTT
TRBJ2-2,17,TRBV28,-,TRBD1,CASSLSPGGKNTGELFF,TGTGCCAGCAGTTTATCGCCAGGGGGAAAGAACACCGGGGAGCTGTTTTTT
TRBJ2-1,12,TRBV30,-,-,CAWGRKVSEQFF,TGTGCCTGGGGCAGGAAGGTGTCTGAGCAGTTCTTC
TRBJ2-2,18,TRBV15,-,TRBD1,CATSKDRGLVWDTGELFF,TGTGCCACCAGCAAAGACAGGGGGCTCGTTTGGGACACCGGGGAGCTGTTTTTT
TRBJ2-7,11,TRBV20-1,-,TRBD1,CSAGTGYEQYF,TGCAGTGCGGGGACAGGCTACGAGCAGTACTTC
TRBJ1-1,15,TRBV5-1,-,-,CASSLVGGMNTEAFF,TGCGCCAGCAGCTTGGTTGGAGGGATGAACACTGAAGCTTTCTTT
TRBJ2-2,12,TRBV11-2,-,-,CASSTNTGELFF,TGTGCCAGCAGTACAAACACCGGGGAGCTGTTTTTT
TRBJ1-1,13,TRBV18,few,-,CASSPGEYTEAFF,TGTGCCAGCTCACCGGGAGAGTACACTGAAGCTTTCTTT
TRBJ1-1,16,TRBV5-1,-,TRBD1,CASSKGDRAGRTEAFF,TGCGCCAGCAGCAAGGGGGACAGGGCAGGGCGCACTGAAGCTTTCTTT
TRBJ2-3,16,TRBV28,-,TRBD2,CASSSLRSGRTDTQYF,TGTGCCAGCAGTTCCCTCCGTTCCGGGAGGACAGATACGCAGTATTTT
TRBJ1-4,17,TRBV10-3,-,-,CAISDPPQRGGDEKLFF,TGTGCCATCAGTGACCCTCCTCAGCGGGGGGGCGATGAAAAACTGTTTTTT
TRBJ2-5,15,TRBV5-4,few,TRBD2,CASSWGTSGQETQYF,TGTGCCAGCAGCTGGGGGACTAGCGGACAAGAGACCCAGTACTTC
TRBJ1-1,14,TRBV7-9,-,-,CSSSLGSLNTEAFF,TGTTCCAGCAGCTTAGGCAGTCTGAACACTGAAGCTTTCTTT
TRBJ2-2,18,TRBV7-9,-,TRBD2,CSSSYGTSGRGNTGELFF,TGTTCCAGCAGCTACGGGACTAGCGGGAGGGGGAACACCGGGGAGCTGTTTTTT
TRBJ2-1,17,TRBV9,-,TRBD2,CASSVAYGLAAYNEQFF,TGTGCCAGCAGCGTAGCTTATGGACTAGCGGCCTACAATGAGCAGTTCTTC